The 7 T cell receptor beta chains below come from one sample, sequenced in a study of identical twins. TCRdb redid the calling of the 5' RACE reads with MiXCR, one entry per CDR3 protein. The table includes roughly 1,500,000 distinct CDR3 sequences, about 32% detected once. The sequencing sample was made of cord blood. The origin of the receptors is a newborn girl in good health.

The chain carries TRBV12-3 or TRBV12-4 and TRBJ2-3; D possibly corresponds to TRBD2 (6 bases). The CDR3 has 14 residues. The V end was cut by 5 bases, the J end by 6 bases, with 15 bases between. CDR3 coding DNA: TGTGCCAGCAGTCCGGTGAGGGCGGGGGATACGCAGTATTTT. Its translation: CASSPVRAGDTQYF.

This clonotype has ten or more counts. This chain connects TRBV3-1 to TRBJ2-1, with D maybe TRBD2 (6 bases). CDR3 length equals 13 residues. Trimming left V 1 base short and J 6 bases short, with 7 bases between. Germline lookup yields CDR1 LGHDT and CDR2 YNNKEL (reference sequence). The DNA for the CDR3 is TGTGCCAGCAGCCAAGGGAGGGGCAATGAGCAGTTCTTC. It is translated as CASSQGRGNEQFF.

The chain links TRBV11-2 to TRBJ1-1; TRBD1 might be the D (5 bases). Germline lookup yields CDR1 SGHAT and CDR2 FQNNGV. This CDR3 has 16 residues. Trimming removed 1 base at V and 3 bases at J, with 15 bases between. CDR3 sequence reads: CASSLGRWGSDTEAFF. Here the CDR3 DNA reads TGTGCCAGCAGCTTAGGACGGTGGGGGTCGGACACTGAAGCTTTCTTT.

The V gene is TRBV6-6, the J gene TRBJ1-2; D gene unclear. This CDR3 spans 14 amino acids. V lost 6 bases and J 6 bases, leaving 17 bases between the germline ends. Germline assignment: CDR1 MNHNY and CDR2 SVGAGI (reference sequence). CDR3 DNA sequence: TGTGCCAGCAGCCCCCTCCTTGGGCTTGATGGCTACACCTTC. As protein: CASSPLLGLDGYTF.

The V and J genes are TRBV28 and TRBJ2-7, with D hard to call. CDR1 and CDR2 (germline): MDHEN, SYDVKM. The length of the CDR3 is 14 residues. V was clipped by 0 bases and J by 4 bases, with 10 bases between them. In nucleotides, the CDR3 is TGTGCCAGCAGTTTATGGCCCGTGGCGTACGAGCAGTACTTC. This translates into CASSLWPVAYEQYF.

This clonotype has just a few counts. The chain has TRBV10-1 and TRBJ2-7; 8 bases are shared with TRBD1. The J call is doubtful: the DNA matches TRBJ2-5 better. Per the germline V gene, CDR1 is WNHNN and CDR2 is SYGVQD (reference sequence). The CDR3 runs 15 residues. CDR3 sequence (DNA): TGCGCCAGCAGTGAGTCCCGGGACAGGAAAGAGACCCAGTACTTC. Translation: CASSESRDRKETQYF.

As concerns this clonotype: This may arise from a read error, as a much more abundant clone is one base away. The V and J genes are TRBV5-5 and TRBJ2-4, with unresolved D. This CDR3 spans 12 amino acids. Germline-derived CDR1 and CDR2 are SGHKS and YYEKEE (reference sequence). V was cut by 7 bases and J by 13 bases, with 18 bases left in between. The CDR3 nucleotides are TGTGCCAGCTCACGACCCACCTACGGGCAGTACTTC. Encoded protein: CASSRPTYGQYF.